This TCR beta chain was identified in a study of tumor-infiltrating lymphocytes in localized non-small cell lung cancer. Study as a whole: Some samples were collected after neoadjuvant chemotherapy; smokers, never-smokers and several histologies were included. Each patient gave resected tumor and non-adjacent uninvolved lung tissue.

General study findings and limits: Compared with uninvolved lung, tumors showed higher T cell infiltration by TCRbeta sequencing. No link was found between tumor T-cell fraction and recurrence-free survival.

In regard to this clone: The target antigen is unknown.

Sequenced by immunoSEQ multiplex PCR; TCRdb stores in-frame clones only, minus some. The sample holds about 15,000 clones, approximately 69% seen once. The CDR3 covers 21 residues. The germline V gene encodes CDR1 MDHEN and CDR2 SYDVKM. The V and J ends lost 9 bases and 0 bases, in that order; junction bases with no gene match: 24. Specimen: lung tumor tissue. The chain couples TRBV28 to TRBJ1-5; 9 bases agree with TRBD1. This TCR was recovered from a human donor with non-small cell lung cancer. The DNA of the CDR3 is TGTGCCAGTCGTGACGGACCACGACCGGGACAGGGTAGATATAGCAATCAGCCCCAGCATTTT. Amino acid sequence: CASRDGPRPGQGRYSNQPQHF.